These 14 T cell receptor beta chains share one sample of origin, sequenced in a study of regulatory dendritic cells for organ transplantation. Sequencing was performed with immunoSEQ multiplex PCR; in TCRdb, only in-frame clones are kept and a portion is missing. The sample contains 25,000 or so clones, around 83% of which appear only once. Sequencing input: naive CD4+ T cells from blood. Specified subset: CD45RA+ naive T cells. The receptors come from a human donor in good health.

The chain couples TRBV6-6 to TRBJ2-7, with 7 bases aligning to TRBD1. V shed 11 bases, J shed 3 bases, and the junction held 16 bases outside the gene matches. The CDR3 extends over 15 amino acids. In germline, CDR1 is MNHNY, CDR2 SVGAGI (reference sequence). CDR3 sequence reads: CAAPPGDSLYYEQYF. The CDR3 nucleotides read TGTGCCGCCCCCCCAGGGGACAGCCTTTACTACGAGCAGTACTTC.

J is TRBJ1-5 and V is TRBV18; 7 bases are shared with TRBD1. In germline, CDR1 is KGHSH, CDR2 LQKENI. The V and J ends lost 1 base and 9 bases, in that order; junction bases with no gene match: 6. The CDR3 consists of 14 residues. The CDR3 sequence is CASSPQGAPGPQHF. The CDR3 coding sequence is TGTGCCAGCTCACCACAGGGGGCCCCGGGGCCCCAGCATTTT. The whole variable domain, remainder taken from reference TRBV18 and TRBJ1-5, is NAGVMQNPRHLVRRRGQEARLRCSPMKGHSHVYWYRQLPEEGLKFMVYLQKENIIDESGMPKERFSAEFPKEGPSILRIQQVVRGDSAAYFCASSPQGAPGPQHFGDGTRLSIL.

CDR3 sequence reads: CASSQEVQGEAFF. CDR3 bases: TGCGCCAGCAGCCAAGAGGTACAGGGCGAAGCTTTCTTT. The gene calls are TRBV4-3 and TRBJ1-1; D is possibly TRBD1 (6 bases). The CDR3 length is 13 residues. The V gene lost 0 bases and the J gene lost 8 bases, with 10 bases spanning the gap. Germline V CDR1 and CDR2: LGHNA, YSLEER.

V gene TRBV7-2 combines with J gene TRBJ1-2; D unresolved. V was clipped by 2 bases and J by 4 bases, with 8 bases between them. The CDR3 length is 13 residues. The germline V gene encodes CDR1 SGHTA and CDR2 FQGNSA. The CDR3 DNA sequence: TGTGCCAGCAGCTTACCCTCTGTCTATGGCTACACCTTC. The encoded protein is CASSLPSVYGYTF. The whole variable domain, filled in from reference TRBV7-2 and TRBJ1-2, reads GAGVSQSPSNKVTEKGKDVELRCDPISGHTALYWYRQSLGQGLEFLIYFQGNSAPDKSGLPSDRFSAERTGGSVSTLTIQRTQQEDSAVYLCASSLPSVYGYTFGSGTRLTVV.

This clone was counted between two and nine times. This sequence joins TRBV6-4 and TRBJ1-6; D is possibly TRBD1 (5 bases). Germline loops: CDR1 MRHNA, CDR2 SNTAGT. This CDR3 region has 14 residues. Trimming pared 8 bases from V and 7 bases from J, leaving 15 bases between. CDR3 sequence reads: CASPPGGENSPLHF. As DNA, the CDR3 is TGTGCCAGCCCACCGGGGGGGGAGAATTCACCCCTCCACTTT.

V and J are TRBV19 and TRBJ1-5; D perhaps matches TRBD1 (6 bases). This CDR3 contains 14 residues. CDR1 and CDR2 from the germline V gene are LNHDA and SQIVND (reference sequence). V was cut by 5 bases and J by 7 bases, with 15 bases left in between. The CDR3 DNA reads TGTGCCAGTAGTCCTGGGGCAGGGGTACAGCCCCAGCATTTT. Translating it yields CASSPGAGVQPQHF.

The chain recombines TRBV19 with TRBJ2-7; 12 nucleotides match TRBD2. Germline V gene sequence: CDR1 LNHDA, CDR2 SQIVND (reference sequence). The CDR3 loop spans 16 amino acids. V lost 6 bases, J lost 4 bases, and 10 bases stayed unmatched. CDR3 bases: TGTGCCAGTAGGGCTAGCGGGGGGGCCGAGGCGTACGAGCAGTACTTC. Translation: CASRASGGAEAYEQYF.

The rearrangement links TRBV5-4 to TRBJ2-4; TRBD2 aligns across 9 bases. The V segment lost 1 base and the J segment 2 bases; nucleotides outside the gene matches: 4. The germline CDR1 and CDR2 sequences are SGHNT and YYREEE (reference sequence). CDR3 length: 16 amino acids. The CDR3 DNA sequence: TGTGCCAGCAGCTTGTTTCTAGCGGGGACCAAAAACATTCAGTACTTC. Amino acid sequence: CASSLFLAGTKNIQYF.

The chain recombines TRBV7-3 with TRBJ2-3; TRBD1 aligns across 9 bases. Trimming took 5 bases from V and 6 from J; bases not matched to a gene: 9. The CDR3 has 15 residues. Germline V gene lookup returns CDR1 SGHTA and CDR2 FQGTGA. As DNA, the CDR3 is TGTGCCAGCAGCCCCCCCGGACAGGGGAAGGATACGCAGTATTTT. It encodes CASSPPGQGKDTQYF. Using reference TRBV7-3 and TRBJ2-3 for the parts outside the CDR3, the full variable domain is GAGVSQTPSNKVTEKGKYVELRCDPISGHTALYWYRQSLGQGPEFLIYFQGTGAADDSGLPNDRFFAVRPEGSVSTLKIQRTERGDSAVYLCASSPPGQGKDTQYFGPGTRLTVL.

The rearrangement joins TRBV2 to TRBJ1-1; possible D gene TRBD1, 6 bases. V lost 8 bases, J lost 3 bases, and 13 bases lay in between. The CDR3 consists of 13 residues. Germline V gene data show CDR1 as SNHLY and CDR2 as FYNNEI. CDR3 nucleotide sequence: TGTGCCAGCCGTGTACAGGGTGACACTGAAGCTTTCTTT. Its translation: CASRVQGDTEAFF.

V and J are TRBV18 and TRBJ2-2; a weak D match, TRBD1 (6 bases). Between the trimmed V and J ends, which lost 8 bases and 6 bases, there was a span of 16 bases. Germline V gives CDR1 KGHSH, CDR2 LQKENI. This CDR3 spans 14 amino acids. CDR3 nucleotides: TGTGCCAGCCAACCGGGACAAGGCGCCGGGGAGCTGTTTTTT. This translates into CASQPGQGAGELFF.

The chain has TRBV5-1 and TRBJ2-7; 7 nucleotides line up with TRBD1. CDR3 size: 13 residues. V gave up 5 bases and J gave up 6 bases; unmatched junction bases: 8. Germline lookup yields CDR1 SGHRS and CDR2 YFSETQ. The CDR3 DNA reads TGCGCCAGCAGTAGGGACAGAAGTACCGAGCAGTACTTC. It specifies CASSRDRSTEQYF.

The chain employs TRBV6-1 and TRBJ2-7; 9 nucleotides align to TRBD1. The J segment lost 6 bases and the V segment lost 3 bases, leaving 6 bases of the junction unmatched. The CDR3 runs to 14 residues. Germline V gene data show CDR1 as MNHNS and CDR2 as SASEGT. CDR3 DNA: TGTGCCAGCAGTGAGGGGACAGGGAAACTCGAGCAGTACTTC. Protein sequence: CASSEGTGKLEQYF.

The genes are TRBV5-4 and TRBJ2-6, with D maybe TRBD1 (6 bases). The CDR3 totals 15 residues. The germline gives CDR1 SGHNT, CDR2 YYREEE (reference sequence). Deletions cut 0 bases from V and 3 bases from J, with 7 bases between. The CDR3 nucleotides are TGTGCCAGCAGCTTGGAGGGGGTTGGGGCCAACGTCCTGACTTTC. Encoded protein: CASSLEGVGANVLTF. Looking up the rest from reference TRBV5-4 and TRBJ2-6 gives the full variable domain: ETGVTQSPTHLIKTRGQQVTLRCSSQSGHNTVSWYQQALGQGPQFIFQYYREEENGRGNFPPRFSGLQFPNYSSELNVNALELDDSALYLCASSLEGVGANVLTFGAGSRLTVL.